The present T cell receptor beta chain was sequenced within a study of beta chain features in type 1 diabetes. Expressed TCRB transcripts were sequenced, since all the RNA that had been isolated was reverse transcribed. Some clones are missing from TCRdb's copy, which holds only in-frame ones; the method was immunoSEQ multiplex PCR. The sample lists 330,000 or so clones; about 12% were seen once. This clone was seen a handful of times. The target antigen is unknown. Study-level results: For patients, the naive, central memory and Treg TCRB repertoires appeared more alike than for healthy donors. High-TCR-expressing cells could be over-represented by cDNA sequencing. In all four CD4+ subsets, TCRB CDR3 length was significantly, moderately reduced in type 1 diabetes.

Populations isolated by sorting all had purity greater than 95%. Germline V CDR1 and CDR2: SGHRS, YFSETQ. V was clipped by 2 bases and J by 12 bases, with 12 bases between them. There are 11 residues in the CDR3. The V call is TRBV5-1, the J call TRBJ2-7, with unresolved D. This receptor was identified in a woman aged 18-29 years with type 1 diabetes. The sequenced material came from naive CD4+ T cells from blood. The CDR3 coding sequence is TGCGCCAGCAGCTTAGACTTCTTACTGTACTTC. It is translated as CASSLDFLLYF.